The present entry profiles one TCR beta chain with its context. What it binds is unknown. This sample is drawn from a study of long-term antiretroviral therapy in people with HIV. General study results and limits: Diversity rose after ART but stayed below transplant donor controls. Records did not include ART adherence, viral resistance or therapy changes. Clones expanded before ART dominated the repertoire at all time points.

An immunoSEQ assay, version v3.0, was performed at survey level. What sequencing targeted per sample was about 35,000-55,000 T-cell genomes. The repertoire was sequenced with immunoSEQ multiplex PCR; TCRdb's copy has only in-frame clones and lacks some. The sample contains tens of thousands of clones, more than 80% of which appear only once. Sample: unsorted PBMCs, taken 0.5 years before starting antiretroviral therapy. This sequence was found in a middle-aged man with HIV.

As DNA, the CDR3 is TGTGCCAGCAGTGGGGTCACAGGGGTCTATGGCTACACCTTC. Its translation: CASSGVTGVYGYTF. The rearrangement links TRBV2 to TRBJ1-2; 7 bases are shared with TRBD1. In germline, CDR1 is SNHLY, CDR2 FYNNEI. This CDR3 comprises 14 residues. Unmatched junction bases numbered 6, after V lost 4 bases and J lost 4 bases.